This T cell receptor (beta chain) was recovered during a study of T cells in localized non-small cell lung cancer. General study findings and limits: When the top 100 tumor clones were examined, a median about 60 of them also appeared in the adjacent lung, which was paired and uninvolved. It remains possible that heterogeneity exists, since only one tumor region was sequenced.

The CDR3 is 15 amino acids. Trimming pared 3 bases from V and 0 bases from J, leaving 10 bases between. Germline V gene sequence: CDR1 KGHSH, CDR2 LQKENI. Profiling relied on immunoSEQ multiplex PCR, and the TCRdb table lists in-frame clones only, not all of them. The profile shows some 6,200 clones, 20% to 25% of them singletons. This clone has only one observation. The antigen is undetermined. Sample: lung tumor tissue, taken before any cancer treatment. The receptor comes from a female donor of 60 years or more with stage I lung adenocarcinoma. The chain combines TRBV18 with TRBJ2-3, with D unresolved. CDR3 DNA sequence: TGTGCCAGCTCACCGGTGGGAACTAGCACAGATACGCAGTATTTT. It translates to CASSPVGTSTDTQYF.